These 26 T cell receptor beta chains share one sample of origin, sequenced in a study of blood T cell repertoires in COVID-19. Profiled with immunoSEQ multiplex PCR; TCRdb holds only in-frame clones, not every one. The data hold about 260,000 clones, with around 87% observed a single time. The specimen sequenced was peripheral blood. The receptors shown here come from a woman aged 40 to 50 who had recovered from COVID-19.

The V and J genes are TRBV27 and TRBJ1-6; 8 bases map to TRBD1. CDR1 is MNHEY and CDR2 is SMNVEV in the germline V gene (reference sequence). V was clipped by 6 bases and J by 8 bases; unmatched bases: 9. This CDR3 has 15 residues. CDR3 coding DNA: TGTGCCAGCAGCATAACAGGGGGGTCGTATTCACCCCTCCACTTT. Its translation is CASSITGGSYSPLHF.

This rearrangement joins TRBV11-2 to TRBJ1-1, with TRBD1 matching over 8 bases. Germline assignment: CDR1 SGHAT and CDR2 FQNNGV. The ends lost 2 bases at V and 4 bases at J; junction bases unmatched: 3. The CDR3 extends over 14 amino acids. For the CDR3, the DNA is TGTGCCAGCAGCTTAAGACAGGGGAGCACTGAAGCTTTCTTT. It yields the protein CASSLRQGSTEAFF. Filled out from reference TRBV11-2 and TRBJ1-1, the complete variable domain reads EAGVAQSPRYKIIEKRQSVAFWCNPISGHATLYWYQQILGQGPKLLIQFQNNGVVDDSQLPKDRFSAERLKGVDSTLKIQPAKLEDSAVYLCASSLRQGSTEAFFGQGTRLTVV.

The V and J genes are TRBV19 and TRBJ2-3; perhaps TRBD2 as D (6 bases). Trimming left V 1 base short and J 6 bases short, with 14 bases between. This CDR3 is 15 amino acids long. Germline CDR1 and CDR2: LNHDA and SQIVND (reference sequence). The CDR3 loop reads CASSIGGVGADTQYF. CDR3 nucleotide sequence: TGTGCCAGTAGTATAGGCGGGGTTGGAGCGGATACGCAGTATTTT.

This chain uses TRBV11-2 with TRBJ2-1; D perhaps matches TRBD2 (5 bases). This CDR3 is built from 14 residues. V lost 5 bases to trimming and J lost 2 bases, with 10 bases between them. Germline V lookup: CDR1 SGHAT, CDR2 FQNNGV. CDR3 nucleotide sequence: TGTGCCAGCAGCGCGGACGGGGCCTACAATGAGCAGTTCTTC. This sequence encodes CASSADGAYNEQFF.

V is TRBV29-1 and J is TRBJ2-5, with 9 bases fitting TRBD2. Losses at the gene ends were 7 bases for V and 4 bases for J; bases not matched to a gene: 7. Germline V gene data show CDR1 as SQVTM and CDR2 as ANQGSEA. This CDR3 is 13 amino acids long. The DNA for the CDR3 is TGCAGCGCCCTTGGGACTAGCAGAGAGACCCAGTACTTC. Residues: CSALGTSRETQYF.

This chain links TRBV2 with TRBJ2-1, with 7 positions matching TRBD1. Losses at the gene ends were 6 bases for V and 9 bases for J; bases not matched to a gene: 5. CDR3 length: 12 residues. The germline V gene has CDR1 SNHLY and CDR2 FYNNEI. CDR3 loop: CASRRQGPEQFF. The CDR3 DNA sequence: TGTGCCAGCAGGAGACAGGGCCCTGAGCAGTTCTTC.

V and J are TRBV29-1 and TRBJ1-1; maybe TRBD1 (5 bases). V was trimmed by 2 bases and J by 1 base, leaving 11 bases between them. The CDR3 covers 14 residues. CDR1 and CDR2 (germline): SQVTM, ANQGSEA. Here the CDR3 DNA reads TGCAGCGTTGAACGGCGGGGCTCGAACACTGAAGCTTTCTTT. Translating gives CSVERRGSNTEAFF.

The chain joins TRBV19 to TRBJ1-2, with 8 bases identical to TRBD1. The V and J ends lost 3 bases and 7 bases, in that order; junction bases with no gene match: 16. CDR3 size: 17 residues. Germline assignment: CDR1 LNHDA and CDR2 SQIVND (reference sequence). CDR3 residues: CASSITSGGLWLGGYTF. The CDR3 bases are TGTGCCAGTAGTATCACATCAGGGGGCCTTTGGTTGGGTGGCTACACCTTC.

This clone occurred a few times. This rearrangement joins TRBV5-4 to TRBJ1-2; D not resolved. CDR1 is SGHNT, CDR2 YYREEE, per germline (reference sequence). Trimming left V 4 bases short and J 2 bases short, with 15 bases between. The CDR3 consists of 15 residues. The DNA of the CDR3 is TGTGCCAGCAGCCCAGTTTTGTCACCCAACTATGGCTACACCTTC. It specifies CASSPVLSPNYGYTF.

The chain combines TRBV29-1 with TRBJ1-3, with TRBD1 as a possible D gene (5 bases). Trimming removed 6 bases from V and 3 bases from J, with 12 bases in between. From germline, CDR1 is SQVTM and CDR2 ANQGSEA. The CDR3 contains 13 residues. CDR3 DNA sequence: TGCAGCGTGGGGTCAGGGATTGGAAACACCATATATTTT. Translating gives CSVGSGIGNTIYF.

The genes are TRBV5-4 and TRBJ1-3; unclear D gene. CDR1 is SGHNT and CDR2 is YYREEE in the germline V gene (reference sequence). V lost 6 bases, J lost 0 bases, and 13 bases lay in between. This CDR3 contains 15 residues. CDR3 DNA: TGTGCCAGCACCCGGACGGGAAACTCTGGAAACACCATATATTTT. The encoded protein is CASTRTGNSGNTIYF.

This chain uses TRBV18 with TRBJ1-1; 10 positions agree with TRBD1. The CDR3 runs to 13 residues. V shed 3 bases, J shed 10 bases, and the junction held 5 bases outside the gene matches. Germline assignment: CDR1 KGHSH and CDR2 LQKENI. Here the CDR3 reads CASSPGQGEGAFF. The CDR3 DNA reads as TGTGCCAGCTCACCTGGACAGGGGGAAGGAGCTTTCTTT.

The CDR3 reads CASSAGGDYEQFF. The CDR3 DNA reads as TGTGCCAGCAGTGCGGGGGGCGATTATGAGCAGTTCTTC. The V and J genes are TRBV5-4 and TRBJ2-1; TRBD2 aligns across 8 bases. Germline CDR1 is SGHNT and CDR2 is YYREEE (reference sequence). The CDR3 is 13 amino acids. V shed 5 bases and J 8 bases; nucleotides not matched to a gene: 6. Using reference TRBV5-4 and TRBJ2-1 for the parts outside the CDR3, the full variable domain is ETGVTQSPTHLIKTRGQQVTLRCSSQSGHNTVSWYQQALGQGPQFIFQYYREEENGRGNFPPRFSGLQFPNYSSELNVNALELDDSALYLCASSAGGDYEQFFGPGTRLTVL.

The gene calls are TRBV11-2 and TRBJ1-1, with D perhaps TRBD1 (6 bases). CDR1 SGHAT and CDR2 FQNNGV come from the germline V gene. The ends were cut back, 5 bases at V and 1 base at J, with 8 bases in the middle. This CDR3 has 13 amino acids. The CDR3 nucleotides read TGTGCCAGCAGCCTGACAGGGAACACTGAAGCTTTCTTT. As protein: CASSLTGNTEAFF. Filled out from reference TRBV11-2 and TRBJ1-1, the complete variable domain reads EAGVAQSPRYKIIEKRQSVAFWCNPISGHATLYWYQQILGQGPKLLIQFQNNGVVDDSQLPKDRFSAERLKGVDSTLKIQPAKLEDSAVYLCASSLTGNTEAFFGQGTRLTVV.

V gene TRBV9 combines with J gene TRBJ1-3; D is unclear. Germline loops: CDR1 SGDLS, CDR2 YYNGEE. This CDR3 has 15 amino acids. V was trimmed by 0 bases and J by 2 bases, leaving 9 bases between them. The CDR3 here is CASSVDPGTGNTIYF. The CDR3 DNA reads as TGTGCCAGCAGCGTAGACCCAGGAACTGGAAACACCATATATTTT.

The J gene is TRBJ1-1, the V gene TRBV5-5, with a tentative D call TRBD1 (5 bases). This CDR3 is built from 15 residues. Trimming removed 2 bases from V and 5 bases from J, with 16 bases in between. CDR1 is SGHKS, CDR2 YYEKEE, per germline (reference sequence). The CDR3 DNA reads TGTGCCAGCAGCTTTCCTAGGCAGGGAGGGACTGAAGCTTTCTTT. This codes for CASSFPRQGGTEAFF.

The chain uses TRBV9 and TRBJ2-5, with D unclear. The CDR3 sequence is 15 residues long. Trimming shortened V by 2 bases and J by 5 bases, and 16 bases separated the two germline ends. Germline values: CDR1 SGDLS, CDR2 YYNGEE. The CDR3 DNA reads as TGTGCCAGCAGCGTTACCTGGAACAGATGGGAGACCCAGTACTTC. This translates into CASSVTWNRWETQYF.

The chain links TRBV20-1 to TRBJ1-1; D not certain. Germline CDR1 DFQATT, CDR2 SNEGSKA (reference sequence). The CDR3 runs 15 residues. Trimming stripped 7 bases from V and 4 bases from J, with 22 bases between. Written as DNA, the CDR3 is TGCAGTGTTAGTCGGACTAATGGCTTCTCCACTGAAGCTTTCTTT. Residues: CSVSRTNGFSTEAFF.

The chain joins TRBV6-5 to TRBJ1-1, with D possibly being TRBD1 (5 bases). The germline V gene encodes CDR1 MNHEY and CDR2 SVGAGI. The CDR3 has 13 amino acids. V lost 6 bases to trimming and J lost 4 bases, with 12 bases between them. Written as DNA, the CDR3 is TGTGCCAGCAGGACTGTTAGGGGCACTGAAGCTTTCTTT. Its protein product is CASRTVRGTEAFF.

The table lists this clone with a count of one. This chain connects TRBV6-5 to TRBJ2-7; 9 bases match TRBD1. This CDR3 has 14 residues. The germline V gene has CDR1 MNHEY and CDR2 SVGAGI. The ends lost 7 bases at V and 3 bases at J; junction bases unmatched: 7. The CDR3 spells CASNDRGEDYEQYF. In DNA form, the CDR3 reads TGTGCCAGCAACGACAGGGGGGAAGACTACGAGCAGTACTTC.

This chain links TRBV10-1 with TRBJ2-7; D might be TRBD2 (6 bases). The CDR3 is made up of 12 amino acids. Trimming cost V 4 bases and J 3 bases, with 7 bases left between them. The germline CDR1 and CDR2 sequences are WNHNN and SYGVQD (reference sequence). The CDR3, as DNA: TGCGCCAGCAGTGCGGGACTCTACGAGCAGTACTTC. It encodes CASSAGLYEQYF.

The chain combines TRBV5-1 with TRBJ2-3; 12 positions agree with TRBD2. CDR3 length: 18 residues. V was pared by 3 bases and J by 2 bases, with 10 bases of the junction left unmatched. The germline V gene encodes CDR1 SGHRS and CDR2 YFSETQ. The CDR3 spells CASSWGMTSGGYTDTQYF. The DNA of the CDR3 is TGCGCCAGCAGCTGGGGGATGACTAGCGGGGGCTACACAGATACGCAGTATTTT. The full variable domain, completed using reference TRBV5-1 and TRBJ2-3, is KAGVTQTPRYLIKTRGQQVTLSCSPISGHRSVSWYQQTPGQGLQFLFEYFSETQRNKGNFPGRFSGRQFSNSRSEMNVSTLELGDSALYLCASSWGMTSGGYTDTQYFGPGTRLTVL.

The rearrangement joins TRBV2 to TRBJ2-1; 7 positions agree with TRBD2. Trimming cost V 7 bases and J 2 bases; bases outside gene matches: 8. Germline V CDR1 and CDR2: SNHLY, FYNNEI. This CDR3 comprises 15 residues. In DNA, the CDR3 is TGTGCCAGCACTCCCCGGGGAGGGACCTACAATGAGCAGTTCTTC. This gives the protein CASTPRGGTYNEQFF.

This clone appeared a single time. This chain connects TRBV19 to TRBJ1-1; TRBD1 agrees at 11 bases. This CDR3 contains 14 residues. With 7 bases clipped from V and 5 bases from J, the junction kept 6 bases outside the gene matches. Per the germline V gene, CDR1 is LNHDA and CDR2 is SQIVND (reference sequence). The CDR3 loop is CASTKGQGATEAFF. The CDR3 DNA reads as TGTGCCAGTACCAAAGGACAGGGGGCAACTGAAGCTTTCTTT.

This rearrangement joins TRBV6-2 or TRBV6-3 to TRBJ1-2, with 7 bases lining up with TRBD1. Germline CDR1 is MNHEY and CDR2 is SVGEGT. Trimming at V came to 5 bases and at J to 4 bases, leaving 10 bases not matched to a gene. The CDR3 runs to 15 residues. The CDR3: CASSPPQGRIYGYTF. DNA of the CDR3: TGTGCCAGCAGTCCCCCACAGGGGAGGATCTATGGCTACACCTTC.

This clone was seen a single time. The gene calls are TRBV18 and TRBJ1-1; the D gene is possibly TRBD1 (6 bases). The V end lost 3 bases, the J end lost 3 bases, and 14 bases lay between the germline ends. CDR3 length: 15 residues. The germline gives CDR1 KGHSH, CDR2 LQKENI. CDR3 residues: CASSPPGRGDTEAFF. CDR3 nucleotide sequence: TGTGCCAGCTCACCGCCCGGCAGGGGAGACACTGAAGCTTTCTTT.